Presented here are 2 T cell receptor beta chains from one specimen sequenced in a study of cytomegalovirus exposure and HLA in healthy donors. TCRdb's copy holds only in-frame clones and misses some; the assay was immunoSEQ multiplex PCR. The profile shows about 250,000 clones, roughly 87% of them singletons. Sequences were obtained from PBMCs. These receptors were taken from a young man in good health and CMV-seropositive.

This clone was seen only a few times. The CDR3 loop reads CASSYSRTSGSGKYF. The CDR3 nucleotides read TGTGCCAGCAGTTACTCAAGGACTAGCGGGAGCGGGAAGTACTTC. The chain employs TRBV6-5 and TRBJ2-7, with 13 bases lining up with TRBD2. CDR3 length equals 15 residues. Germline loops: CDR1 MNHEY, CDR2 SVGAGI. The ends lost 0 bases at V and 11 bases at J; junction bases unmatched: 7.

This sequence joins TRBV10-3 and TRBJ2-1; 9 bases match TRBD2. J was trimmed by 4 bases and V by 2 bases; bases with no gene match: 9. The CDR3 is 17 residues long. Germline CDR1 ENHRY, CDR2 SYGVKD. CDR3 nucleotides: TGTGCCATCAGTGAGGGACTCGGGGCGGGAGGGTACAATGAGCAGTTCTTC. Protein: CAISEGLGAGGYNEQFF.